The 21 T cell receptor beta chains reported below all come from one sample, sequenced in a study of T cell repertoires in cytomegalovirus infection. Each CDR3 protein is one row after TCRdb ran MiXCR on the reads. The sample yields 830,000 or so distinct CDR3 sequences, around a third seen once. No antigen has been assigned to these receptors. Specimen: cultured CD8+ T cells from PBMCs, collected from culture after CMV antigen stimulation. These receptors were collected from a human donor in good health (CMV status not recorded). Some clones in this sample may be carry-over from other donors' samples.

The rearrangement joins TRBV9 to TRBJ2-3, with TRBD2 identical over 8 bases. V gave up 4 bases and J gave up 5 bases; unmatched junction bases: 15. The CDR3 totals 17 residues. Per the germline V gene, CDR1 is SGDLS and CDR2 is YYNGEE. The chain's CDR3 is CASSPVGGGLIGDTQYF. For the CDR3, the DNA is TGTGCCAGCAGCCCTGTCGGGGGGGGTTTAATAGGAGATACGCAGTATTTT.

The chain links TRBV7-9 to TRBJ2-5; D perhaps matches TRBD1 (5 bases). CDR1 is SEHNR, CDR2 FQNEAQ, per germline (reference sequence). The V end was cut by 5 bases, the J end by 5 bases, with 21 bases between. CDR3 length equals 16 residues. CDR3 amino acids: CASSPPPGRADETQYF. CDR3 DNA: TGTGCCAGCAGCCCTCCCCCGGGCAGGGCTGATGAGACCCAGTACTTC.

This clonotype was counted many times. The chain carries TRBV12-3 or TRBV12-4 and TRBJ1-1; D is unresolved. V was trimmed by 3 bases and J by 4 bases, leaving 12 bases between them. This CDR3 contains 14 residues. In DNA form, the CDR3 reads TGTGCCAGCAGTTTGCTGGGTCGGAGCACTGAAGCTTTCTTT. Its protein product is CASSLLGRSTEAFF.

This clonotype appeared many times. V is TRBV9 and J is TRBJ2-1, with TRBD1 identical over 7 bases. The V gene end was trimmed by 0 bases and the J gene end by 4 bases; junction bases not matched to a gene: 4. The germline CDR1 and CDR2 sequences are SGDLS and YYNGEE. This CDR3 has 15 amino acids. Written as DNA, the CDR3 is TGTGCCAGCAGCGTAGGGGACAGTGCATACAATGAGCAGTTCTTC. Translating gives CASSVGDSAYNEQFF.

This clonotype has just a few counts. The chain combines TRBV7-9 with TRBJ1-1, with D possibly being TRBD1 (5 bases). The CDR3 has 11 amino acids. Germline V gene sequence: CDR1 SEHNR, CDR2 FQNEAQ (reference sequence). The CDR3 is CAAWGKAEAFF. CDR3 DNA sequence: TGTGCAGCGTGGGGGAAGGCTGAAGCTTTCTTT.

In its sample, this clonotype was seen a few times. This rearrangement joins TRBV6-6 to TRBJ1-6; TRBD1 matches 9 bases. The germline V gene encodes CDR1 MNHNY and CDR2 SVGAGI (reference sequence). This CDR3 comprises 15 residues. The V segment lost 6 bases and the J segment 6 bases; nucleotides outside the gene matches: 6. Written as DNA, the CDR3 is TGTGCCAGCAGCTTCTCGACAGGGGGTAATTCACCCCTCCACTTT. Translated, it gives CASSFSTGGNSPLHF.

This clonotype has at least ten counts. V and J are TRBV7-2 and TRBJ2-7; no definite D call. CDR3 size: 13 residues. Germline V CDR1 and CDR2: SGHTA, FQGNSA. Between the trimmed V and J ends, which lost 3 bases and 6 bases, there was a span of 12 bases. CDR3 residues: CASSFTGWGEQYV. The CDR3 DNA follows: TGTGCCAGCAGCTTCACCGGATGGGGCGAGCAGTACGTC.

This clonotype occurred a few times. CDR3: CASSDSDGRETQYF. DNA of the CDR3: TGTGCCAGCAGCGATTCGGACGGGCGGGAGACCCAGTACTTC. This chain uses TRBV7-9 with TRBJ2-5, with unresolved D. Trimming shortened V by 5 bases and J by 5 bases, and 15 bases separated the two germline ends. The length of the CDR3 is 14 residues. Germline V gene data show CDR1 as SEHNR and CDR2 as FQNEAQ (reference sequence).

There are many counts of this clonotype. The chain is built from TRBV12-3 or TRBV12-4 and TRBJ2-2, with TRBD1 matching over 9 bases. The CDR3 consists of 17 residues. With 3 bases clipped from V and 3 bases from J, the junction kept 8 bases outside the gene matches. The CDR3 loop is CASSFHPGQGDTGELFF. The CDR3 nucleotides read TGTGCCAGCAGTTTTCACCCGGGACAGGGAGACACCGGGGAGCTGTTTTTT.

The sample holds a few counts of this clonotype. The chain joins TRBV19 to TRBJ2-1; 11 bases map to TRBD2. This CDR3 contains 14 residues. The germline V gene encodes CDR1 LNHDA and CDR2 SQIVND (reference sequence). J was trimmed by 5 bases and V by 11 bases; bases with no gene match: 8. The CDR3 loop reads CASGVLAGDNEQFF. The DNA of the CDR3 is TGTGCCTCGGGGGTACTAGCGGGGGACAATGAGCAGTTCTTC.

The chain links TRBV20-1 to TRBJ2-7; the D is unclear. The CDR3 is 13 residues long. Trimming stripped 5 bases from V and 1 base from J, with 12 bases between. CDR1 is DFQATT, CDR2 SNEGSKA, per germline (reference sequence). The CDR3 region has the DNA TGCAGTGCTCCAAGAGAATCATCCTACGAGCAGTACTTC. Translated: CSAPRESSYEQYF.

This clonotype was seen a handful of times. The CDR3 here is CASSPPRGEVAKNIQYF. For the CDR3, the DNA is TGTGCCAGCAGCCCACCCCGGGGGGAGGTAGCCAAAAACATTCAGTACTTC. The genes are TRBV3-1 and TRBJ2-4, with TRBD2 matching over 7 bases. Germline CDR1 LGHDT, CDR2 YNNKEL (reference sequence). The J segment lost 0 bases and the V segment lost 4 bases, leaving 9 bases of the junction unmatched. This CDR3 is 17 amino acids long.

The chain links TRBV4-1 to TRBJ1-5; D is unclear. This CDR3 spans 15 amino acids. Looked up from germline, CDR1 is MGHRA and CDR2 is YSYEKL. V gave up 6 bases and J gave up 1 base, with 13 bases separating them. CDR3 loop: CASRPERVSNQPQHF. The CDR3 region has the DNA TGCGCCAGCAGACCCGAGAGGGTGAGCAATCAGCCCCAGCATTTT.

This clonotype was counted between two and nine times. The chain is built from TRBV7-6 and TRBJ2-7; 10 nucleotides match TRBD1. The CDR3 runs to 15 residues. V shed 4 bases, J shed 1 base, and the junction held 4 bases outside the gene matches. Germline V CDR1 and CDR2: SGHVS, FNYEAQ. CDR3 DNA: TGTGCCAGCAGCTCAAGGACAGGGGGATCCTACGAGCAGTACTTC. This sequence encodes CASSSRTGGSYEQYF.

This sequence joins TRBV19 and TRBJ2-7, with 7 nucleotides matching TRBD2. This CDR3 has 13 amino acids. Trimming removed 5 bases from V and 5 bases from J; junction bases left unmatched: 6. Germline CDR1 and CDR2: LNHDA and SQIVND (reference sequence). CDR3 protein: CASSPRGDDEQYF. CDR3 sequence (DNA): TGTGCCAGTAGTCCCCGGGGGGACGACGAGCAGTACTTC.

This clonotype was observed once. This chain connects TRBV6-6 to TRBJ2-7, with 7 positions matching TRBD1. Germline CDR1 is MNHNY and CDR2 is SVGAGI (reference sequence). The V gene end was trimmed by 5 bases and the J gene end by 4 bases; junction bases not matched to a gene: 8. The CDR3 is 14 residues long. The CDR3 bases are TGTGCCAGCAGTGAGCAGGGGGTGCTTTACGAGCAGTACGTC. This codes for CASSEQGVLYEQYV.

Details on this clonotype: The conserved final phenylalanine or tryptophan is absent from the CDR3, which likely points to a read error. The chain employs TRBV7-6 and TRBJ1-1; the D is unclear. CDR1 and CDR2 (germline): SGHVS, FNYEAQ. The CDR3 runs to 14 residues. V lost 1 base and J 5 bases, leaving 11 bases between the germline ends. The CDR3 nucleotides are TGTGCCAGCAGCTTAGGAACCGGGAGGACTGAAGCTTTCTCT. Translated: CASSLGTGRTEAFS.

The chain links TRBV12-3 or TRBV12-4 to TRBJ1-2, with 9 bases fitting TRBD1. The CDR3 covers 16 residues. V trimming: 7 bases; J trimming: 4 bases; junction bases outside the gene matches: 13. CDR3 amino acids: CASKGLSTGGTYGYTF. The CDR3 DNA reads TGTGCCAGCAAAGGGTTGTCGACAGGGGGTACCTATGGCTACACCTTC.

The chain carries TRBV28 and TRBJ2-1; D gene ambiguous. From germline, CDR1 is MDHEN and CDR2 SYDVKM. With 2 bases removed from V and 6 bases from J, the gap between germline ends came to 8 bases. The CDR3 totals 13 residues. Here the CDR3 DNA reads TGTGCCAGCAGTTTAGTAGTGTTCAATGAGCAGTTCTTC. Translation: CASSLVVFNEQFF.

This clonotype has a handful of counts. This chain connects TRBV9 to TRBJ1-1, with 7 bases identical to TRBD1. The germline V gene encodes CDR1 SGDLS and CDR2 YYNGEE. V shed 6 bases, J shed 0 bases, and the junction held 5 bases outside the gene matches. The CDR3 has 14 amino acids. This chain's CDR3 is CASTRQGVNTEAFF. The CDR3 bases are TGTGCCAGCACCAGACAGGGTGTGAACACTGAAGCTTTCTTT.

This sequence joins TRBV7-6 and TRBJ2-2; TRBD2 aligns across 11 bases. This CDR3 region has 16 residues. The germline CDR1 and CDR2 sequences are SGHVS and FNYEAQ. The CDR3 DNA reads TGTGCTAGCGGCGATAGCGGGGGGGCTGGTACCGGGGAGCTGTTTTTT. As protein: CASGDSGGAGTGELFF.